These 14 T cell receptor beta chains were all obtained from the same sample, sequenced in a study of Graves' ophthalmopathy and Graves' hyperthyroidism. Researchers took RNA transcripts and amplified TCR beta CDR3 regions from them. HTBI-primed RT-PCR formed the first round, and a multiplex PCR formed the second. TCRdb called the multiplex PCR reads again in MiXCR, with one record for every CDR3 protein. Of 500,000 to 700,000 distinct CDR3 sequences detected, less than 45% appear once; the ten largest clones hold about 4%. Sequencing was carried out using peripheral blood or thyroid tissue (not recorded which). Source of these receptors: an adult man with Graves' hyperthyroidism.

This sequence joins TRBV6-6 and TRBJ1-1; D is uncertain. CDR1 is MNHNY, CDR2 SVGAGI, per germline (reference sequence). This CDR3 is built from 16 residues. Trimming pared 4 bases from V and 3 bases from J, leaving 18 bases between. Written as DNA, the CDR3 is TGTGCCAGCAGTTTGTGGGTCGAGGGCGGGGACACTGAAGCTTTCTTT. Translation: CASSLWVEGGDTEAFF.

Comment on this clonotype: Given a much more abundant clone one base away, this may be a read error. The V call is TRBV2, the J call TRBJ2-7; D gene ambiguous. The CDR3 runs 11 residues. CDR1 and CDR2 (germline): SNHLY, FYNNEI. In nucleotides, the CDR3 is TGTGCCAGCAGTGAGAGCTACGGGCAGTACTTC. Its translation is CASSESYGQYF.

Comments on this clonotype: A read error may account for a junction end that differs from germline. The chain has TRBV10-3 and TRBJ1-5; D perhaps matches TRBD1 (6 bases). The CDR3 covers 18 residues. The germline V gene has CDR1 ENHRY and CDR2 SYGVKD. The CDR3 sequence is CASSLGGFRQEHNQPQHF. The CDR3 DNA reads as TGTGCCAGCAGTTTAGGAGGATTTCGACAGGAGCACAATCAGCCCCAGCATTTT.

This clonotype showed up many times. The chain couples TRBV24-1 to TRBJ2-2; D is unresolved. The CDR3 covers 14 residues. Germline V lookup: CDR1 KGHDR, CDR2 SFDVKD. Trimming cost V 7 bases and J 4 bases, with 12 bases left between them. The CDR3 region is CATSRQGGTGELFF. The DNA of the CDR3 is TGTGCCACCAGCCGCCAAGGCGGCACCGGGGAGCTGTTTTTT.

In its sample, this clonotype was seen many times. DNA of the CDR3: TGTGCCAGCAGTGAATTCATCTCTGAAGCTTTCTTT. It codes for CASSEFISEAFF. The rearrangement uses TRBV2 and TRBJ1-1; D is undetermined. Germline values: CDR1 SNHLY, CDR2 FYNNEI. V lost 2 bases and J lost 6, with 7 bases in between. This CDR3 contains 12 residues.

As regards this clonotype: With a much larger clone just one base away, this may be a read error. The V gene is TRBV11-2, the J gene TRBJ2-7; no clear D. Germline V CDR1 and CDR2: SGHAT, FQNNGV. This CDR3 contains 13 residues. V shed 5 bases and J shed 2 bases, with 10 bases lying between them. CDR3: CASSPHYAYEQYF. CDR3 nucleotide sequence: TGTGCCAGCAGCCCCCATTACGCCTACGAGCAGTACTTC.

V is TRBV11-3 and J is TRBJ2-3; 10 nucleotides line up with TRBD2. Germline values: CDR1 SGHNT, CDR2 YENEEA. Losses at the gene ends were 4 bases for V and 2 bases for J; bases not matched to a gene: 15. The CDR3 length is 19 residues. The CDR3, as DNA: TGTGCCAGCAGCTCCTACGAGAAGGGGACTAGCGCCCACACAGATACGCAGTATTTT. The encoded protein is CASSSYEKGTSAHTDTQYF.

A remark on this clonotype: One junction end disagrees with the germline gene, perhaps due to a read error. CDR3 protein: CASSLAGRASGNTIYF. The CDR3 DNA reads TGTGCCAGCAGCCTAGCTGGCAGGGCCTCTGGAAACACCATATATTTT. The chain carries TRBV7-8 and TRBJ1-3; D is possibly TRBD1 (5 bases). Germline V gene sequence: CDR1 SGHVS, CDR2 FQNEAQ. The CDR3 is 16 amino acids. The variable domain in full, with the rest retrieved from reference TRBV7-8 and TRBJ1-3, is GAGVSQSPRYKVAKRGQDVALRCDPISGHVSLFWYQQALGQGPEFLTYFQNEAQLDKSGLPSDRFFAERPEGSVSTLKIQRTQQEDSAVYLCASSLAGRASGNTIYFGEGSWLTVV.

This clonotype has ten or more counts. A single base separates this from a much larger clone, so it may be a read error. This chain connects TRBV5-8 to TRBJ1-1; D might be TRBD1 (6 bases). The length of the CDR3 is 12 residues. The V end was cut by 4 bases, the J end by 3 bases, with 7 bases between. CDR1 SGHTS and CDR2 YDEGEE come from the germline V gene. The CDR3 DNA reads as TGTGCCAGCAGCGCAGGGGACACTGAAGCTTTCTTT. The encoded protein is CASSAGDTEAFF. The whole variable domain, remainder taken from reference TRBV5-8 and TRBJ1-1, is EAGVTQSPTHLIKTRGQQATLRCSPISGHTSVYWYQQALGLGLQFLLWYDEGEERNRGNFPPRFSGRQFPNYSSELNVNALELEDSALYLCASSAGDTEAFFGQGTRLTVV.

The chain uses TRBV5-4 and TRBJ2-7; D may be TRBD1 (6 bases). V shed 4 bases and J shed 3 bases, with 17 bases lying between them. The CDR3 length is 15 residues. The germline gives CDR1 SGHNT, CDR2 YYREEE (reference sequence). CDR3 amino acids: CASSKTGPNVYEQYF. The CDR3 DNA follows: TGTGCCAGCAGCAAGACAGGACCCAACGTCTACGAGCAGTACTTC.

Ten or more counts support this clonotype. The gene calls are TRBV13 and TRBJ2-7, with TRBD2 identical over 15 bases. CDR1 is PRHDT and CDR2 is FYEKMQ in the germline V gene (reference sequence). The CDR3 runs to 18 residues. Trimming took 0 bases from V and 5 from J; bases not matched to a gene: 8. CDR3 coding DNA: TGTGCCAGCAGCTTAGGCCCGGGACTAGCGGGAGGAGGGGACGAGCAGTACTTC. Its translation is CASSLGPGLAGGGDEQYF.

This clonotype was observed a handful of times. CDR3 loop: CASSQDEGAGTGELFF. The CDR3 DNA sequence: TGCGCCAGCAGCCAAGATGAGGGGGCGGGCACCGGGGAGCTGTTTTTT. V gene TRBV4-1 combines with J gene TRBJ2-2, with 7 bases matching TRBD1. This CDR3 contains 16 residues. With V trimmed by 0 bases and J by 4 bases, 5 bases remained unmatched. Looked up from germline, CDR1 is MGHRA and CDR2 is YSYEKL.

This chain links TRBV6-1 with TRBJ1-3; D is possibly TRBD1 (5 bases). CDR1 is MNHNS, CDR2 SASEGT, per germline. The CDR3 totals 14 residues. V lost 3 bases to trimming and J lost 2 bases, with 8 bases between them. The CDR3 region is CASSESRAGNTIYF. The DNA of the CDR3 is TGTGCCAGCAGTGAGTCCAGGGCTGGAAACACCATATATTTT.

The CDR3 spells CASSREGREKLFF. In DNA, the CDR3 is TGTGCCAGCAGCCGGGAGGGGCGTGAAAAACTGTTTTTT. The chain recombines TRBV5-8 with TRBJ1-4; a possible D gene is TRBD1 (5 bases). Per the germline V gene, CDR1 is SGHTS and CDR2 is YDEGEE. V was cut by 4 bases and J by 7 bases, with 11 bases left in between. This CDR3 is built from 13 residues.